The 20 T cell receptor beta chains reported below all come from one sample, sequenced in a study of blood T cell repertoires in COVID-19. Profiling relied on immunoSEQ multiplex PCR, and the TCRdb table lists in-frame clones only, not all of them. The sample lists under 550,000 clones, over 85% occurring once. Source material: peripheral blood. These receptors all stem from a man between 18 and 29 years old with COVID-19, enrolled during active disease.

The CDR3 here is CSVEGAGNTGELFF. The DNA of the CDR3 is TGCAGCGTTGAGGGGGCTGGGAACACCGGGGAGCTGTTTTTT. The rearrangement joins TRBV29-1 to TRBJ2-2, with a tentative D call TRBD1 (6 bases). The CDR3 runs to 14 residues. The germline V gene has CDR1 SQVTM and CDR2 ANQGSEA. Between the trimmed V and J ends, which lost 3 bases and 1 base, there was a span of 9 bases.

J is TRBJ2-6 and V is TRBV27; no reliable D call. CDR3 size: 16 residues. Germline V CDR1 and CDR2: MNHEY, SMNVEV (reference sequence). The V gene lost 5 bases and the J gene lost 2 bases, with 13 bases spanning the gap. Here the CDR3 DNA reads TGTGCCAGCAGTCGGAGAATCGGCGCTGGGGCCAACGTCCTGACTTTC. This codes for CASSRRIGAGANVLTF.

V gene TRBV18 combines with J gene TRBJ2-3; perhaps TRBD2 as D (5 bases). Trimming removed 3 bases from V and 5 bases from J, with 18 bases in between. In germline, CDR1 is KGHSH, CDR2 LQKENI. This CDR3 spans 16 amino acids. CDR3 in amino acids: CASSPSRGAAGDTQYF. CDR3 sequence (DNA): TGTGCCAGCTCACCCAGCCGGGGAGCGGCTGGAGATACGCAGTATTTT.

V usage is TRBV7-9 and J usage is TRBJ1-4; TRBD1 is a possible D gene (6 bases). V lost 1 base, J lost 5 bases, and 11 bases lay in between. Germline V lookup: CDR1 SEHNR, CDR2 FQNEAQ (reference sequence). The CDR3 extends over 15 amino acids. The CDR3 coding sequence is TGTGCCAGCAGCTTAGGCGTCAGGGGAAATGAAAAACTGTTTTTT. Translating it yields CASSLGVRGNEKLFF.

V usage is TRBV18 and J usage is TRBJ2-7, with 7 bases aligning to TRBD2. Trimming cost V 3 bases and J 6 bases; bases outside gene matches: 11. This CDR3 spans 15 amino acids. Looked up from germline, CDR1 is KGHSH and CDR2 is LQKENI. CDR3 DNA: TGTGCCAGCTCACCGGGCGCGGGGGTCCCGCTCGAGCAGTACTTC. This encodes CASSPGAGVPLEQYF.

This chain joins TRBV4-1 and TRBJ2-1; D might be TRBD2 (6 bases). CDR3 length equals 16 residues. CDR1 and CDR2 from the germline V gene are MGHRA and YSYEKL. Between the trimmed V and J ends, which lost 2 bases and 5 bases, there was a span of 16 bases. The CDR3: CASSQIASARDNEQFF. Written as DNA, the CDR3 is TGCGCCAGCAGCCAAATTGCTAGCGCTCGGGACAATGAGCAGTTCTTC.

This chain connects TRBV11-2 to TRBJ2-7, with 8 bases lining up with TRBD1. CDR1 SGHAT and CDR2 FQNNGV come from the germline V gene. Losses at the gene ends were 5 bases for V and 1 base for J; bases not matched to a gene: 10. The CDR3 is 16 residues long. The CDR3 coding sequence is TGTGCCAGCAGCCACACCGGGACAGGCCCTTCCTACGAGCAGTACTTC. This gives the protein CASSHTGTGPSYEQYF.

The V gene is TRBV5-1, the J gene TRBJ2-7; 9 bases are a match to TRBD2. CDR3 size: 15 residues. Germline V gene data show CDR1 as SGHRS and CDR2 as YFSETQ. The V and J ends lost 4 bases and 5 bases, in that order; junction bases with no gene match: 10. CDR3 in DNA: TGCGCCAGCAGCCCATCCGCGGGAGGGTCGAACGAGCAGTACTTC. It specifies CASSPSAGGSNEQYF.

This chain links TRBV2 with TRBJ2-5; TRBD1 matches at 9 bases. CDR1 and CDR2 from the germline V gene are SNHLY and FYNNEI. The CDR3 has 16 amino acids. The V and J ends lost 7 bases and 2 bases, in that order; junction bases with no gene match: 11. The CDR3 loop is CASTLPPTGGQETQYF. In DNA form, the CDR3 reads TGTGCCAGCACCCTGCCCCCGACAGGGGGTCAAGAGACCCAGTACTTC.

The genes are TRBV6-5 and TRBJ2-5; D is unresolved. The germline V gene encodes CDR1 MNHEY and CDR2 SVGAGI. The CDR3 extends over 16 amino acids. The ends were cut back, 4 bases at V and 5 bases at J, with 20 bases in the middle. CDR3 DNA: TGTGCCAGCAGTTCCGAAATAGAGTCCCAAAAGGAGACCCAGTACTTC. Translation: CASSSEIESQKETQYF.

This chain's CDR3 is CASSLLPGLPRGMNTEAFF. The CDR3 nucleotides read TGTGCCAGCAGCTTACTTCCGGGACTCCCACGGGGGATGAACACTGAAGCTTTCTTT. The rearrangement joins TRBV7-9 to TRBJ1-1, with D maybe TRBD1 (5 bases). The CDR3 covers 19 residues. Germline V gives CDR1 SEHNR, CDR2 FQNEAQ (reference sequence). Deletions cut 2 bases from V and 0 bases from J, with 22 bases between.

This chain joins TRBV10-3 and TRBJ2-7, with 14 nucleotides matching TRBD2. This CDR3 spans 17 amino acids. Trimming removed 3 bases from V and 1 base from J; junction bases left unmatched: 5. Germline CDR1 reads ENHRY; CDR2 reads SYGVKD. CDR3 in amino acids: CAISDPGLAGVSYEQYF. As DNA, the CDR3 is TGTGCCATCAGTGACCCGGGACTAGCGGGAGTATCCTACGAGCAGTACTTC.

This clone was seen a single time. This rearrangement joins TRBV19 to TRBJ2-2; 11 nucleotides agree with TRBD2. CDR3 size: 15 residues. Trimming cost V 6 bases and J 4 bases; bases outside gene matches: 4. Germline-derived CDR1 and CDR2 are LNHDA and SQIVND (reference sequence). The DNA of the CDR3 is TGTGCCAGTAGGGCGGGACTAGCGGCCACCGGGGAGCTGTTTTTT. Protein sequence: CASRAGLAATGELFF. Based on the CDR3 plus reference TRBV19 and TRBJ2-2, the full variable domain is DGGITQSPKYLFRKEGQNVTLSCEQNLNHDAMYWYRQDPGQGLRLIYYSQIVNDFQKGDIAEGYSVSREKKESFPLTVTSAQKNPTAFYLCASRAGLAATGELFFGEGSRLTVL.

The chain recombines TRBV2 with TRBJ2-3, with a tentative D call TRBD2 (7 bases). The CDR3 contains 15 residues. Germline V CDR1 and CDR2: SNHLY, FYNNEI. Trimming shortened V by 6 bases and J by 0 bases, and 13 bases separated the two germline ends. CDR3 amino acids: CASRSGGTSTDTQYF. CDR3 DNA: TGTGCCAGCAGGTCGGGGGGCACAAGCACAGATACGCAGTATTTT.

The chain couples TRBV6-5 to TRBJ2-4; weak D call: TRBD2 (5 bases). This CDR3 is 13 amino acids long. V was pared by 5 bases and J by 8 bases, with 13 bases between. Germline assignment: CDR1 MNHEY and CDR2 SVGAGI. Written as DNA, the CDR3 is TGTGCCAGCAGTCTATGGGTCGGGGACATTCAGTACTTC. It translates to CASSLWVGDIQYF.

J is TRBJ1-3 and V is TRBV7-9; D perhaps matches TRBD1 (5 bases). This CDR3 is built from 17 residues. Germline CDR1 and CDR2: SEHNR and FQNEAQ (reference sequence). V shed 4 bases and J shed 0 bases, with 16 bases lying between them. CDR3 coding DNA: TGTGCCAGCAGCTCCTCGTGGTCAGGGCGCTCTGGAAACACCATATATTTT. Translation: CASSSSWSGRSGNTIYF.

V is TRBV11-3 and J is TRBJ2-1; 12 bases are shared with TRBD2. The germline V gene encodes CDR1 SGHNT and CDR2 YENEEA. V shed 5 bases and J 2 bases; nucleotides not matched to a gene: 10. The CDR3 has 18 amino acids. The CDR3 sequence is CASSVRSSGGGTYNEQFF. The CDR3 DNA follows: TGTGCCAGCAGCGTGAGATCTAGCGGGGGGGGAACCTACAATGAGCAGTTCTTC.

This chain's CDR3 is CATSDQRQAYSSYNSPLHF. For the CDR3, the DNA is TGTGCCACCAGTGATCAAAGACAGGCCTATAGCTCCTATAATTCACCCCTCCACTTT. The chain has TRBV24-1 and TRBJ1-6; the D gene is possibly TRBD1 (6 bases). The CDR3 covers 19 residues. CDR1 and CDR2 (germline): KGHDR, SFDVKD. V was clipped by 3 bases and J by 0 bases, with 17 bases between them.

This chain connects TRBV9 to TRBJ1-3; 8 bases fit TRBD1. The CDR3 extends over 15 amino acids. Germline assignment: CDR1 SGDLS and CDR2 YYNGEE. V shed 3 bases and J 6 bases; nucleotides not matched to a gene: 8. The CDR3 bases are TGTGCCAGCAGCGGGGACAGGACAGCCCTAAACACCATATATTTT. This codes for CASSGDRTALNTIYF.

The CDR3 coding sequence is TGTGCCAGCAGTTGGGGTAGCGGGACCTCCTACGAGCAGTACTTC. Residues: CASSWGSGTSYEQYF. The chain has TRBV27 and TRBJ2-7, with 8 bases lining up with TRBD2. Unmatched junction bases numbered 5, after V lost 4 bases and J lost 0 bases. The V gene's germline CDR1 is MNHEY and CDR2 SMNVEV (reference sequence). This CDR3 is 15 amino acids long.